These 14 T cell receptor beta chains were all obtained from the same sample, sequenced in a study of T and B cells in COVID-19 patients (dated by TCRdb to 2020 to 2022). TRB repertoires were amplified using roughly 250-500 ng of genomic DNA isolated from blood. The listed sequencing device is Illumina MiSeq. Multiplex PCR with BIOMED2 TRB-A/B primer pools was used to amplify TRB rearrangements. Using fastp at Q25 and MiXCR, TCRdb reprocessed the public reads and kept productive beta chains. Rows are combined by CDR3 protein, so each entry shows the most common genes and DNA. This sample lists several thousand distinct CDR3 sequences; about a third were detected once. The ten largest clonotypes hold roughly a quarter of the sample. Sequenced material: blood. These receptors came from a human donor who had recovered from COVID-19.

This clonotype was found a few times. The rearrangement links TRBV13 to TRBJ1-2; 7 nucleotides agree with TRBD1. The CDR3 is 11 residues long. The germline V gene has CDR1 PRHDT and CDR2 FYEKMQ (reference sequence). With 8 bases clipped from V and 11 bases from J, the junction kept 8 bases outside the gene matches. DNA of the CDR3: TGTGCCAGCGGAGACAGGGTCCTATACACCTTC. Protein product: CASGDRVLYTF.

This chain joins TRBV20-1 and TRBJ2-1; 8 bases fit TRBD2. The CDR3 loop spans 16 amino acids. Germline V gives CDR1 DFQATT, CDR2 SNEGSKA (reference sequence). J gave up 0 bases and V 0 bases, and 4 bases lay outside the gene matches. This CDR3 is CSARELAASSYNEQFF. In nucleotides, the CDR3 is TGCAGTGCTAGAGAACTAGCGGCTAGCTCCTACAATGAGCAGTTCTTC.

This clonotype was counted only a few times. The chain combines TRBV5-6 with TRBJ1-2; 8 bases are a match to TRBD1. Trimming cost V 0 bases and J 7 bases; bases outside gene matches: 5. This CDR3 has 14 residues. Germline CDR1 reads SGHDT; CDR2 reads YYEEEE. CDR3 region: CASSLEQGARGYTF. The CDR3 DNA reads TGTGCCAGCAGCTTGGAGCAGGGGGCGCGTGGCTACACCTTC.

In DNA form, the CDR3 reads TGTGCCAGCAGTGACTTATCACCGGGACAGGGTAGCTACGAGCAGTACGTC. Residues: CASSDLSPGQGSYEQYV. V gene TRBV6-4 combines with J gene TRBJ2-7; 9 positions agree with TRBD1. With 1 base clipped from V and 3 bases from J, the junction kept 10 bases outside the gene matches. Germline V CDR1 and CDR2: MRHNA, SNTAGT. CDR3 size: 17 residues.

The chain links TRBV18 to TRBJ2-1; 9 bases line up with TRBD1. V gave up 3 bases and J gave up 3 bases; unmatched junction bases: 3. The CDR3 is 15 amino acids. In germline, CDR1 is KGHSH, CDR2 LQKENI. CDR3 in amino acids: CASSPLDRGYNEQFF. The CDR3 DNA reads TGTGCCAGCTCACCTCTGGACAGGGGCTACAATGAGCAGTTCTTC.

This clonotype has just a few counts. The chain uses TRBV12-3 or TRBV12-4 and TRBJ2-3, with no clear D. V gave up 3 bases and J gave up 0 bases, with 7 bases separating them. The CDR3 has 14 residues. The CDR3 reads CASSFKRSTDTQYF. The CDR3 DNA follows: TGTGCCAGCAGTTTTAAGCGAAGCACAGATACGCAGTATTTT.

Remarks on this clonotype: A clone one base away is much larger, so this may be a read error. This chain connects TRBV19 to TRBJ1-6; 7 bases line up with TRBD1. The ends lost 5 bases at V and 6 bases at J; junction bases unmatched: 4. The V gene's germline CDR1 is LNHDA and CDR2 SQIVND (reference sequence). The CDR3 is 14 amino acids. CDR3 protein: CASSGQGGNSPLHF. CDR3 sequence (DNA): TGTGCCAGTAGTGGCCAGGGGGGTAATTCACCCCTCCACTTT.

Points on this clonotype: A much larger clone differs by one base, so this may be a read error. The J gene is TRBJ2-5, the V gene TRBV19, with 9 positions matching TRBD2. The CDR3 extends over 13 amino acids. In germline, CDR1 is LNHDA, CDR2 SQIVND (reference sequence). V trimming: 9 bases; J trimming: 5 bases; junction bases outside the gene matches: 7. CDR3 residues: CASGGAGGETQYF. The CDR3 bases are TGTGCCAGCGGCGGGGCGGGGGGGGAGACCCAGTACTTC.

The DNA of the CDR3 is TGTGCCAGCAGTACCGGGACAGGGGGCCTCTACGAGCAGTACTTC. Translated, it gives CASSTGTGGLYEQYF. The chain joins TRBV7-9 to TRBJ2-7; 12 nucleotides align to TRBD1. Germline loops: CDR1 SEHNR, CDR2 FQNEAQ (reference sequence). J gave up 3 bases and V 6 bases, and 6 bases lay outside the gene matches. The length of the CDR3 is 15 residues. Together with reference TRBV7-9 and TRBJ2-7, the CDR3 gives the full variable domain: DTGVSQNPRHKITKRGQNVTFRCDPISEHNRLYWYRQTLGQGPEFLTYFQNEAQLEKSRLLSDRFSAERPKGSFSTLEIQRTEQGDSAMYLCASSTGTGGLYEQYFGPGTRLTVT.

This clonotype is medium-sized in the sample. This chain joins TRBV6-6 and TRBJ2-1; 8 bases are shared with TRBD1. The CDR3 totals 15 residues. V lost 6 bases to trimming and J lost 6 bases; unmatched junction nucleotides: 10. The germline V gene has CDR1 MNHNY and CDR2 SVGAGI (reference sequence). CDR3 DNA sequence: TGTGCCAGCAGCGTTACCCTAGGACAGGGCAATGAGCAGTTCTTC. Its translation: CASSVTLGQGNEQFF.

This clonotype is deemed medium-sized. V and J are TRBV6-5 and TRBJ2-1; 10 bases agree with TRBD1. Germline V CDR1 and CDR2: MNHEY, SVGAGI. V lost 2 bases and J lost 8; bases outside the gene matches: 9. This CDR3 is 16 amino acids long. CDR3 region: CASSYADRGRAHEQFF. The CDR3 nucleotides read TGTGCCAGCAGTTACGCCGACAGGGGGCGAGCTCATGAGCAGTTCTTC.

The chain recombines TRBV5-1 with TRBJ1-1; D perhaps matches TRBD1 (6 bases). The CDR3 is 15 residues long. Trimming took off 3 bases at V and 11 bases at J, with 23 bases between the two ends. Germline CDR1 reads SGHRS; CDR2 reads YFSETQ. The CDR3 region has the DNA TGCGCCAGCAGCTCGTACCGTTCCCAGGGGAGGGAGGCTTTCTTT. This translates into CASSSYRSQGREAFF.

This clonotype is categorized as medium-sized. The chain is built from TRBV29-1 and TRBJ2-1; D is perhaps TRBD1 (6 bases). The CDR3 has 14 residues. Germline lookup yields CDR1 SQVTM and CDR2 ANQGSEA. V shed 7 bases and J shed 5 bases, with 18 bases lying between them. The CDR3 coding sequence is TGCAGCGCCGCAAACAGGGCTGGTAACAATGAGCAGTTCTTC. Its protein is CSAANRAGNNEQFF.

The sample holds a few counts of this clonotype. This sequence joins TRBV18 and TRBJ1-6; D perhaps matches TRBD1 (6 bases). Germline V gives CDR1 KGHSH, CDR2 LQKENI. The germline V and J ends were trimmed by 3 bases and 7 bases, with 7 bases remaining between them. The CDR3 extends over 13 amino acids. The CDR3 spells CASSPGQNSPLHF. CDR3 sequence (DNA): TGTGCCAGCTCACCTGGACAGAATTCACCCCTCCACTTT.